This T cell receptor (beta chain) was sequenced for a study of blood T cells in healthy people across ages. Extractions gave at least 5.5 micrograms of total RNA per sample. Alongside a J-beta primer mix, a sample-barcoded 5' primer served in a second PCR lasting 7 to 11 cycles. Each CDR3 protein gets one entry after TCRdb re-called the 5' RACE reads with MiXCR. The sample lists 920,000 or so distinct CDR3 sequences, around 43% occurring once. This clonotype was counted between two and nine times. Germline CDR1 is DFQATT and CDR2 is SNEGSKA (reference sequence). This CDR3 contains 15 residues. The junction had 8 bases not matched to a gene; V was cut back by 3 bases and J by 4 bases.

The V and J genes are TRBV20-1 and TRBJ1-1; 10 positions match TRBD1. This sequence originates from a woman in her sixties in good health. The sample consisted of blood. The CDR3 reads CSARPRDRGVTEAFF. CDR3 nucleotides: TGCAGTGCTAGGCCCCGGGACAGGGGAGTCACTGAAGCTTTCTTT.